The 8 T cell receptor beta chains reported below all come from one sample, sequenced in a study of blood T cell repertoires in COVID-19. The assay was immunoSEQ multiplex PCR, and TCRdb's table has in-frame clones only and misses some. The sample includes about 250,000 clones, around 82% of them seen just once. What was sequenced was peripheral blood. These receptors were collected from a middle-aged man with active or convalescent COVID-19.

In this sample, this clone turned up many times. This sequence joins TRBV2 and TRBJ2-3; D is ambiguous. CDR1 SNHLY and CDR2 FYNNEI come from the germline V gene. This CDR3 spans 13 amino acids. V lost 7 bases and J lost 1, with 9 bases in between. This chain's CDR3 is CASNDVGTDTQYF. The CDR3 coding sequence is TGTGCCAGCAATGACGTCGGCACAGATACGCAGTATTTT.

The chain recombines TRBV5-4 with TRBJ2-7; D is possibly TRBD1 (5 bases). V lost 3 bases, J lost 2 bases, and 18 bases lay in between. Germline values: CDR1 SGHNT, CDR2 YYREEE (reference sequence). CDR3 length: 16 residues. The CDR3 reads CASSSRIAGNPYEQYF. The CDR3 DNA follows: TGTGCCAGCAGCTCTCGCATCGCAGGGAATCCCTACGAGCAGTACTTC.

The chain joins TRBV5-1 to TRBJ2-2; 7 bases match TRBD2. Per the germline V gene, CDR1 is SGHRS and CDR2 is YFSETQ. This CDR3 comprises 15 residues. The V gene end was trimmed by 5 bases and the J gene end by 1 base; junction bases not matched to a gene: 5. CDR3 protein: CASRRLAVNTGELFF. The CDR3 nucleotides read TGCGCCAGCAGAAGACTAGCAGTGAACACCGGGGAGCTGTTTTTT.

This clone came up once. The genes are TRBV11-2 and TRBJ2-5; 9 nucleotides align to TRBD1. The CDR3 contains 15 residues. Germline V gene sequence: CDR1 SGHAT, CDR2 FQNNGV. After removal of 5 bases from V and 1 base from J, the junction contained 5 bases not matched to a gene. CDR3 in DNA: TGTGCCAGCAGCCCCCTACAGGGGGCCCAAGAGACCCAGTACTTC. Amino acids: CASSPLQGAQETQYF.

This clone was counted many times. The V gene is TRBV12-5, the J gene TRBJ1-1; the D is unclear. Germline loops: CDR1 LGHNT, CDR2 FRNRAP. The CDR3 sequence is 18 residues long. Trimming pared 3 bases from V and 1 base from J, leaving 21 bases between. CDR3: CASGFLAPRSLQNTEAFF. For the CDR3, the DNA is TGTGCTAGTGGTTTCCTTGCCCCGCGGTCCCTCCAGAACACTGAAGCTTTCTTT.

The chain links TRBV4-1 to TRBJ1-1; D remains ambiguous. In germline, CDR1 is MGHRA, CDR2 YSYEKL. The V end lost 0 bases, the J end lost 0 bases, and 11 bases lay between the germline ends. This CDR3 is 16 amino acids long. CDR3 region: CASSQDRSRMNTEAFF. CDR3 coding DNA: TGCGCCAGCAGCCAAGATCGGAGCCGTATGAACACTGAAGCTTTCTTT.

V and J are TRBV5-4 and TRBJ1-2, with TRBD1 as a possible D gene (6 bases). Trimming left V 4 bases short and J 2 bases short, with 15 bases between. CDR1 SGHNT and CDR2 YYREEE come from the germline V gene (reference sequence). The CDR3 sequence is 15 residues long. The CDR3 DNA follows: TGTGCCAGCAGCCTCCGGACAGCTATAAACTATGGCTACACCTTC. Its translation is CASSLRTAINYGYTF.

Here the CDR3 DNA reads TGTGCCAGCAGCGTTCACGCGGTTACCTACGAGCAGTACTTC. Translating gives CASSVHAVTYEQYF. The V call is TRBV9, the J call TRBJ2-7; D is unclear. The CDR3 spans 14 residues. The V gene's germline CDR1 is SGDLS and CDR2 YYNGEE. The V end lost 2 bases, the J end lost 2 bases, and 11 bases lay between the germline ends.